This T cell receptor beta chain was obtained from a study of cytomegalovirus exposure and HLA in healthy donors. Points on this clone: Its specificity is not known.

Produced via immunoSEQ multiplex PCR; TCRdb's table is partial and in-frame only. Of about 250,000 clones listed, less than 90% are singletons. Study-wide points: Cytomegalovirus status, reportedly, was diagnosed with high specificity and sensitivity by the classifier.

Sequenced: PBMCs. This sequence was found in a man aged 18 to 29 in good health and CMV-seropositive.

The CDR3 DNA follows: TGTGCCAGCACCCCGGAGCGGGAGGTAGGAACCGGGGAGCTGTTTTTT. Amino acid sequence: CASTPEREVGTGELFF. The gene calls are TRBV7-2 and TRBJ2-2; 9 nucleotides line up with TRBD2. CDR3 size: 16 residues. Germline CDR1 reads SGHTA; CDR2 reads FQGNSA. V shed 7 bases, J shed 5 bases, and the junction held 11 bases outside the gene matches.